This T cell receptor (beta chain) stems from a study of blood T cell repertoires in COVID-19. As for the study in general: Samples representing acute and convalescent COVID-19 were sourced from the United States, Italy and Spain. Sample material is recorded as cDNA or gDNA derived from T cells, B-cell-depleted T cells, or PBMCs.

Original handling: How many nucleated cells were present was estimated from reference gene primer amplification. Sequenced by immunoSEQ multiplex PCR; TCRdb stores in-frame clones only, minus some. The V and J calls and the clone size are those of that table, but D and trimming were determined from the DNA. The sample yields some 90,000 clones, about 83% seen once. This clone was seen a handful of times. This CDR3 has 14 residues. The germline CDR1 and CDR2 sequences are SGHAT and FQNNGV. Trimming removed 2 bases from V and 9 bases from J, with 11 bases in between. This clonotype was obtained from a human donor in a cohort sampled during active COVID-19. Specimen: peripheral blood. The J gene is TRBJ1-6, the V gene TRBV11-2, with D uncertain. The CDR3 region is CASSLPHRGSPLHF. In nucleotides, the CDR3 is TGTGCCAGCAGCTTACCTCACCGGGGTTCACCCCTCCACTTT.